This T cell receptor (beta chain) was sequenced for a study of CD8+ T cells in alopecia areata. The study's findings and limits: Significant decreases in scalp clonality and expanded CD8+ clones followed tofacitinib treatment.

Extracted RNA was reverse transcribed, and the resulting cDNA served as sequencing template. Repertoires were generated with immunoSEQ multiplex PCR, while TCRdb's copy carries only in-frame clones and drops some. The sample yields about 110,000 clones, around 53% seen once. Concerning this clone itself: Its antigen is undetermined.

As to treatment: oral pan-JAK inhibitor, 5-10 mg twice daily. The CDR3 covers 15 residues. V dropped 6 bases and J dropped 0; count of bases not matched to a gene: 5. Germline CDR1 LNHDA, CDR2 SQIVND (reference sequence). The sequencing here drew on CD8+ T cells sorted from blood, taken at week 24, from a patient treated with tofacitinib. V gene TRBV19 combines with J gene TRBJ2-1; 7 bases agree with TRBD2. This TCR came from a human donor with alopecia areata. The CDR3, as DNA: TGTGCCAGTAGCCCAGCGGGGAACTCCTACAATGAGCAGTTCTTC. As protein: CASSPAGNSYNEQFF.